This passage covers 22 T cell receptor beta chains from one sample sequenced in a study of identical twins. MiXCR, run by TCRdb on the 5' RACE reads, gives a single entry per CDR3 protein. The repertoire includes approximately 230,000 distinct CDR3 sequences, under 8.5% of them detected once, and 14% to 15% sits in the top ten. The same data also went into a second study, on T cells expressing NK-cell markers.

Input material: CD8+ T cells sorted from blood. The origin of the receptors is a woman aged 18-29 years in good health.

The chain recombines TRBV27 with TRBJ2-7; D call uncertain. Germline CDR1 and CDR2: MNHEY and SMNVEV (reference sequence). Trimming cost V 1 base and J 1 base, with 11 bases left between them. This CDR3 is built from 15 residues. The CDR3 bases are TGTGCCAGCAGTTTATGGGTCGGTTCTTCCTACGAGCAGTACTTC. This codes for CASSLWVGSSYEQYF.

V gene TRBV28 combines with J gene TRBJ1-1, with 9 positions matching TRBD1. The V gene's germline CDR1 is MDHEN and CDR2 SYDVKM. This CDR3 comprises 15 residues. Unmatched junction bases numbered 6, after V lost 4 bases and J lost 3 bases. CDR3 region: CASSYRGRLDTEAFF. CDR3 nucleotide sequence: TGTGCCAGCAGTTACAGGGGGCGATTAGACACTGAAGCTTTCTTT.

A few counts support this clonotype. This sequence joins TRBV20-1 and TRBJ2-7; D remains unclear. Trimming took 6 bases from V and 4 from J, leaving 13 bases between them. Germline V gene data show CDR1 as DFQATT and CDR2 as SNEGSKA (reference sequence). The CDR3 runs 12 residues. This chain's CDR3 is CSAPDDSYEQYF. CDR3 DNA sequence: TGCAGTGCGCCCGACGATTCATACGAGCAGTACTTC.

This clonotype was recorded many times. The chain carries TRBV20-1 and TRBJ2-4, with 7 bases identical to TRBD1. V gave up 0 bases and J gave up 8 bases; unmatched junction bases: 7. CDR1 DFQATT and CDR2 SNEGSKA come from the germline V gene (reference sequence). The CDR3 has 14 amino acids. The CDR3 spells CSARDRYRGDIQYF. CDR3 in DNA: TGCAGTGCTAGAGATCGGTACAGGGGCGACATTCAGTACTTC.

This clonotype has at least ten counts. The chain is built from TRBV21-1 and TRBJ2-3; the D call in the table, TRBD1, was not verified against the DNA. TRBV21-1 is shown as a pseudogene. CDR3 length: 22 amino acids. Here the CDR3 reads CASSDPHQRERGPPLSTDTQYF. For the CDR3, the DNA is TGTGCCAGCAGCGACCCTCACCAGAGAGAGCGGGGGCCTCCCCTGAGCACAGATACGCAGTATTTT.

This clonotype turned up a few times. This chain joins TRBV27 and TRBJ2-5; weak D call: TRBD1 (6 bases). Germline V lookup: CDR1 MNHEY, CDR2 SMNVEV (reference sequence). The length of the CDR3 is 12 residues. V was shortened by 4 bases and J by 7 bases, with 10 bases between the two germline ends. The CDR3 is CASSSVGGTQYF. In DNA form, the CDR3 reads TGTGCCAGCAGTTCAGTAGGGGGGACCCAGTACTTC.

The rearrangement links TRBV7-3 to TRBJ2-1, with 12 bases aligning to TRBD2. Germline trimming cut 7 bases from V and 3 bases from J; bases unmatched to any gene: 31. This CDR3 has 24 amino acids. Per the germline V gene, CDR1 is SGHTA and CDR2 is FQGTGA. The CDR3 loop is CASTSSEPQSASSGRGRVYNEQFF. The DNA for the CDR3 is TGTGCCAGCACCTCTTCAGAGCCACAATCGGCGTCTAGCGGGAGGGGAAGGGTCTACAATGAGCAGTTCTTC.

J is TRBJ2-1 and V is TRBV27; D is unresolved. The CDR3 covers 17 residues. CDR1 and CDR2 from the germline V gene are MNHEY and SMNVEV (reference sequence). With 2 bases removed from V and 9 bases from J, the gap between germline ends came to 23 bases. CDR3 in amino acids: CASSLDGRVDGAGEQFF. CDR3 nucleotide sequence: TGTGCCAGCAGTTTAGACGGTCGGGTAGACGGTGCCGGTGAGCAGTTCTTC.

This clonotype was observed at least ten times. The V gene is TRBV10-2, the J gene TRBJ2-1, with 12 bases fitting TRBD2. The V and J ends lost 3 bases and 4 bases, in that order; junction bases with no gene match: 1. Germline CDR1 is WSHSY and CDR2 is SAAADI. This CDR3 comprises 15 residues. CDR3 nucleotides: TGCGCCAGCAGTGAAGGGACTAGCGGGTACAATGAGCAGTTCTTC. It translates to CASSEGTSGYNEQFF.

This chain connects TRBV7-9 to TRBJ2-1, with a weak D call TRBD2 (6 bases). The CDR3 totals 17 residues. Per germline, CDR1 SEHNR and CDR2 FQNEAQ (reference sequence). V lost 0 bases and J lost 5, with 17 bases in between. The CDR3 region has the DNA TGTGCCAGCAGCTTAGCGGGGGTGGGAGGACTCCACAATGAGCAGTTCTTC. Translating gives CASSLAGVGGLHNEQFF. The complete variable domain, with remaining parts taken from reference TRBV7-9 and TRBJ2-1, reads DTGVSQNPRHKITKRGQNVTFRCDPISEHNRLYWYRQTLGQGPEFLTYFQNEAQLEKSRLLSDRFSAERPKGSFSTLEIQRTEQGDSAMYLCASSLAGVGGLHNEQFFGPGTRLTVL.

This clonotype was observed a few times. V is TRBV7-2 and J is TRBJ2-7; D might be TRBD1 or TRBD2, each matching 5 bases. The CDR3 spans 17 residues. The germline V and J ends were trimmed by 4 bases and 0 bases, with 19 bases remaining between them. Germline V CDR1 and CDR2: SGHTA, FQGNSA. The CDR3 sequence is CASSSTWGTRGSYEQYF. CDR3 DNA: TGTGCCAGCAGCTCAACCTGGGGGACCCGAGGCTCCTACGAGCAGTACTTC.

The chain is built from TRBV18 and TRBJ2-3; D is ambiguous. V lost 5 bases, J lost 4 bases, and 13 bases lay in between. CDR1 KGHSH and CDR2 LQKENI come from the germline V gene. The CDR3 has 14 residues. The CDR3 spells CASSSAMNADTQYF. CDR3 nucleotide sequence: TGTGCCAGCTCATCCGCCATGAACGCAGATACGCAGTATTTT.

This clonotype was counted ten times or more. This chain joins TRBV14 and TRBJ2-7; D gene ambiguous. Germline CDR1 reads SGHDN; CDR2 reads FVKESK. The CDR3 length is 15 residues. V was cut by 3 bases and J by 0 bases, with 12 bases left in between. The chain's CDR3 is CASSQETRFSYEQYF. CDR3 nucleotide sequence: TGTGCCAGCAGCCAGGAAACACGATTCTCCTACGAGCAGTACTTC.

This chain links TRBV27 with TRBJ2-7; D is possibly TRBD2 (5 bases). V was trimmed by 4 bases and J by 0 bases, leaving 10 bases between them. The germline V gene has CDR1 MNHEY and CDR2 SMNVEV (reference sequence). The CDR3 length is 14 residues. The CDR3 loop is CASSSGRDSYEQYF. The CDR3 nucleotides are TGTGCCAGCAGTTCCGGACGGGACTCCTACGAGCAGTACTTC.

The chain joins TRBV9 to TRBJ2-7; no firm D call. V lost 0 bases to trimming and J lost 7 bases, with 11 bases between them. Germline values: CDR1 SGDLS, CDR2 YYNGEE. The CDR3 has 13 amino acids. In DNA form, the CDR3 reads TGTGCCAGCAGCGTAGCTTCCCGGCAGGAGCAGTACTTC. It codes for CASSVASRQEQYF.

The sample holds many counts of this clonotype. This chain links TRBV5-1 with TRBJ2-1, with D perhaps TRBD1 (6 bases). The CDR3 runs to 15 residues. Trimming shortened V by 5 bases and J by 8 bases, and 20 bases separated the two germline ends. CDR1 SGHRS and CDR2 YFSETQ come from the germline V gene. The CDR3 region is CASRGLVQGLDEQFF. As DNA, the CDR3 is TGCGCCAGCAGGGGGTTAGTACAGGGATTGGATGAGCAGTTCTTC.

This clonotype occurred many times. This chain connects TRBV5-1 to TRBJ2-3, with 7 bases fitting TRBD1. The ends lost 1 base at V and 8 bases at J; junction bases unmatched: 10. The CDR3 loop spans 15 amino acids. Germline values: CDR1 SGHRS, CDR2 YFSETQ. CDR3 in DNA: TGCGCCAGCAGCTTGTCCCAGGGGGTACCTTTTACGCAGTATTTT. The encoded protein is CASSLSQGVPFTQYF.

Concerning this clonotype: A read error may produce the germline difference seen at one junction end. This chain links TRBV6-5 with TRBJ1-2; D is perhaps TRBD1 (5 bases). The CDR3 contains 14 residues. Germline V lookup: CDR1 MNHEY, CDR2 SVGAGI. The chain's CDR3 is CAISYGGFQGGYTF. CDR3 coding DNA: TGTGCCATCAGTTACGGTGGCTTTCAGGGTGGCTACACCTTC.

Many counts were recorded for this clonotype. The chain is built from TRBV5-1 and TRBJ2-2; D is tentatively TRBD1 or TRBD2 (5 bases each). Per the germline V gene, CDR1 is SGHRS and CDR2 is YFSETQ. The CDR3 is made up of 15 amino acids. Deletions cut 3 bases from V and 0 bases from J, with 9 bases between. CDR3 protein: CASSSGTTNTGELFF. The CDR3 DNA sequence: TGCGCCAGCAGCTCCGGGACGACGAACACCGGGGAGCTGTTTTTT.

V and J are TRBV27 and TRBJ1-2, with D perhaps TRBD1 (6 bases). The CDR3 is 14 amino acids. The germline gives CDR1 MNHEY, CDR2 SMNVEV (reference sequence). The germline V and J ends were trimmed by 5 bases and 2 bases, with 12 bases remaining between them. CDR3 amino acids: CASSPFRGNYGYTF. Written as DNA, the CDR3 is TGTGCCAGCAGTCCTTTCAGGGGAAACTATGGCTACACCTTC.

This clonotype was recorded at least ten times. The chain has TRBV7-9 and TRBJ1-2; possible D gene TRBD1, 6 bases. The V and J ends lost 5 bases and 4 bases respectively, with 14 bases between them. In germline, CDR1 is SEHNR, CDR2 FQNEAQ (reference sequence). There are 14 residues in the CDR3. CDR3 nucleotides: TGTGCCAGCAGCCCTTTCACAGGGAGCTATGGCTACACCTTC. Its protein is CASSPFTGSYGYTF.

The chain joins TRBV7-6 to TRBJ2-2; D unresolved. The CDR3 consists of 13 residues. Trimming removed 5 bases from V and 6 bases from J, with 10 bases in between. Germline CDR1 and CDR2: SGHVS and FNYEAQ. The CDR3 nucleotides read TGTGCCAGCAGCCCGACTGATGCCGGGGAGCTGTTTTTT. As protein: CASSPTDAGELFF. The full variable domain, with the rest looked up from reference TRBV7-6 and TRBJ2-2, is GAGVSQSPRYKVTKRGQDVALRCDPISGHVSLYWYRQALGQGPEFLTYFNYEAQQDKSGLPNDRFSAERPEGSISTLTIQRTEQRDSAMYRCASSPTDAGELFFGEGSRLTVL.